The 32 T cell receptor beta chains below come from one sample, sequenced in a study of T cells of healthy individuals. TCRdb reanalysed the 5' RACE reads using MiXCR and keeps one entry per CDR3 protein. Here the sample spans 95,000 to 100,000 distinct CDR3 sequences, roughly a sixth being singletons. These TCRs come from a human donor in good health.

The chain uses TRBV28 and TRBJ1-5; a possible D gene is TRBD1 (5 bases). Germline-derived CDR1 and CDR2 are MDHEN and SYDVKM. The CDR3 covers 16 residues. The V and J ends lost 4 bases and 9 bases respectively, with 22 bases between them. CDR3 residues: CASSSIPTAWIGPQHF. CDR3 DNA: TGTGCCAGCAGTTCAATCCCGACAGCGTGGATTGGGCCCCAGCATTTT.

The chain joins TRBV6-5 to TRBJ2-2; possibly TRBD2 for D (5 bases). The germline V gene encodes CDR1 MNHEY and CDR2 SVGAGI. The CDR3 has 14 residues. Trimming stripped 2 bases from V and 6 bases from J, with 10 bases between. The CDR3 sequence is CASSYMRAAGELFF. The CDR3 DNA reads TGTGCCAGCAGTTACATGAGGGCCGCCGGGGAGCTGTTTTTT.

This clonotype was found many times. This chain uses TRBV10-3 with TRBJ2-3; 8 bases align to TRBD2. Germline V gene lookup returns CDR1 ENHRY and CDR2 SYGVKD. This CDR3 region has 15 residues. The ends lost 7 bases at V and 1 base at J; junction bases unmatched: 7. The CDR3: CAINSGEKRTDTQYF. The CDR3 DNA reads as TGTGCCATCAATAGCGGGGAAAAGCGCACAGATACGCAGTATTTT.

This clonotype counts as medium-sized (0.01 to 0.1%). The chain combines TRBV7-6 with TRBJ2-1; a possible D gene is TRBD2 (5 bases). Germline V gene lookup returns CDR1 SGHVS and CDR2 FNYEAQ. The V and J ends lost 5 bases and 6 bases respectively, with 11 bases between them. The length of the CDR3 is 13 residues. The CDR3, as DNA: TGTGCCAGCAGCCCCCGGGAACTCAATGAGCAGTTCTTC. Translated, it gives CASSPRELNEQFF.

At least ten counts were recorded for this clonotype. This chain connects TRBV20-1 to TRBJ2-3; D is unresolved. CDR1 DFQATT and CDR2 SNEGSKA come from the germline V gene (reference sequence). The CDR3 spans 12 residues. V was shortened by 1 base and J by 0 bases, with 2 bases between the two germline ends. The CDR3 region is CSARASTDTQYF. The CDR3 bases are TGCAGTGCTAGAGCGAGCACAGATACGCAGTATTTT.

This sequence joins TRBV7-9 and TRBJ2-3; TRBD2 matches 10 bases. The germline CDR1 and CDR2 sequences are SEHNR and FQNEAQ (reference sequence). V shed 4 bases, J shed 5 bases, and the junction held 12 bases outside the gene matches. The CDR3 contains 17 residues. The CDR3 region has the DNA TGTGCCAGCAGCTACGGAACTAGCGGGGATGGGAAAGATACGCAGTATTTT. Protein: CASSYGTSGDGKDTQYF. Variable domain in full (rest from reference TRBV7-9 and TRBJ2-3): DTGVSQNPRHKITKRGQNVTFRCDPISEHNRLYWYRQTLGQGPEFLTYFQNEAQLEKSRLLSDRFSAERPKGSFSTLEIQRTEQGDSAMYLCASSYGTSGDGKDTQYFGPGTRLTVL.

J is TRBJ2-7 and V is TRBV10-3; perhaps TRBD1 as D (6 bases). Germline CDR1 and CDR2: ENHRY and SYGVKD. V was cut by 8 bases and J by 4 bases, with 24 bases left in between. The CDR3 totals 16 residues. CDR3 in DNA: TGTGCCATCGAACTGCTGTCCCCGGGACAAAATTACGAGCAGTACTTC. As protein: CAIELLSPGQNYEQYF.

This clonotype was detected ten times or more. The chain uses TRBV9 and TRBJ2-1; 12 bases agree with TRBD2. Germline lookup yields CDR1 SGDLS and CDR2 YYNGEE. This CDR3 region has 17 residues. V shed 4 bases and J 7 bases; nucleotides not matched to a gene: 12. CDR3 DNA: TGTGCCAGCAGCCCAGGGGGAGGACTAGCGGGGTTGAATGAGCAGTTCTTC. Residues: CASSPGGGLAGLNEQFF.

This chain connects TRBV28 to TRBJ2-4; TRBD2 is a possible D gene (7 bases). Germline V lookup: CDR1 MDHEN, CDR2 SYDVKM. Trimming stripped 7 bases from V and 1 base from J, with 17 bases between. The CDR3 is made up of 16 amino acids. CDR3 bases: TGTGCCAGCATCCCGAGCAGGGGAGGGGCCAAAAACATTCAGTACTTC. Translation gives CASIPSRGGAKNIQYF.

This clonotype was detected many times. The chain couples TRBV6-2 or TRBV6-3 to TRBJ2-1; tentative D call: TRBD2 (5 bases). Per germline, CDR1 MNHEY and CDR2 SVGEGT. The CDR3 runs 13 residues. V lost 5 bases and J 3 bases, leaving 8 bases between the germline ends. CDR3 DNA: TGTGCCAGCAGTCTCCGGGACTACAATGAGCAGTTCTTC. Translating it yields CASSLRDYNEQFF.

This clonotype was detected many times. The rearrangement uses TRBV21-1 and TRBJ2-1; TRBD2 reflects the table's D call only, with no check against the DNA. TRBV21-1 is a listed pseudogene. The CDR3 loop spans 16 amino acids. CDR3 amino acids: CASSEGAGVSYNEQFF. CDR3 DNA: TGTGCCAGCAGCGAAGGGGCGGGAGTATCCTACAATGAGCAGTTCTTC.

In DNA form, the CDR3 reads TGTGCCAGCAGTGAAGACTACCTCGCCTACGAGCAGTACTTC. Protein: CASSEDYLAYEQYF. The chain has TRBV2 and TRBJ2-7; D not resolved. V was shortened by 1 base and J by 2 bases, with 9 bases between the two germline ends. The length of the CDR3 is 14 residues. The germline CDR1 and CDR2 sequences are SNHLY and FYNNEI.

This clonotype was detected a few times. V is TRBV6-2 or TRBV6-3 and J is TRBJ2-1, with TRBD1 identical over 7 bases. J gave up 7 bases and V 6 bases, and 3 bases lay outside the gene matches. This CDR3 region has 12 residues. Germline CDR1 MNHEY, CDR2 SVGEGT. CDR3 in DNA: TGTGCCAGCAGACCACAGGGGAATGAGCAGTTCTTC. It specifies CASRPQGNEQFF.

This clonotype was seen a handful of times. This chain links TRBV7-9 with TRBJ2-7; D remains unclear. V dropped 5 bases and J dropped 0 bases, with 8 bases sitting between them. The CDR3 sequence is 13 residues long. Looked up from germline, CDR1 is SEHNR and CDR2 is FQNEAQ (reference sequence). The CDR3 sequence is CASSPKLSYEQYF. As DNA, the CDR3 is TGTGCCAGCAGCCCTAAGCTCTCCTACGAGCAGTACTTC.

V gene TRBV6-5 combines with J gene TRBJ1-3; D gene unclear. The CDR3 runs 15 residues. The germline V gene has CDR1 MNHEY and CDR2 SVGAGI. The germline V and J ends were trimmed by 7 bases and 8 bases, with 21 bases remaining between them. The chain's CDR3 is CASTSLSVGLDTIYF. The CDR3 DNA reads TGTGCCAGCACCTCGTTGAGTGTGGGTTTAGACACCATATATTTT.

This clonotype was counted at least ten times. The V and J genes are TRBV20-1 and TRBJ2-3; TRBD2 matches 8 bases. Germline assignment: CDR1 DFQATT and CDR2 SNEGSKA (reference sequence). The V gene end was trimmed by 0 bases and the J gene end by 8 bases; junction bases not matched to a gene: 13. The CDR3 loop spans 16 amino acids. The CDR3 spells CSARDRLAGFLLTQYF. DNA of the CDR3: TGCAGTGCTAGAGATCGTCTAGCGGGTTTTCTTCTTACGCAGTATTTT.

The sample holds many counts of this clonotype. The J gene is TRBJ2-7, the V gene TRBV20-1; 9 nucleotides line up with TRBD2. Trimming at V came to 4 bases and at J to 7 bases, leaving 11 bases not matched to a gene. This CDR3 region has 14 residues. CDR1 is DFQATT, CDR2 SNEGSKA, per germline (reference sequence). The chain's CDR3 is CSATFGTSLGEQYF. The CDR3 nucleotides are TGCAGTGCTACTTTCGGGACTAGCTTGGGGGAGCAGTACTTC.

This clonotype was picked up many times. The CDR3 nucleotides read TGTGCCACCAGTGATTTTCGCGGGAGCGCGCAGTATTTT. Translation: CATSDFRGSAQYF. This chain links TRBV24-1 with TRBJ2-3; 7 bases are a match to TRBD2. CDR3 length: 13 amino acids. Trimming removed 1 base from V and 10 bases from J; junction bases left unmatched: 4. Germline V gives CDR1 KGHDR, CDR2 SFDVKD.

The V gene is TRBV11-2, the J gene TRBJ2-7; 10 bases map to TRBD1. With V trimmed by 3 bases and J by 5 bases, 4 bases remained unmatched. Germline CDR1 is SGHAT and CDR2 is FQNNGV. The CDR3 has 14 amino acids. The CDR3 loop is CASSLTGGLNEQYF. Written as DNA, the CDR3 is TGTGCCAGCAGCTTGACAGGGGGCCTGAACGAGCAGTACTTC.

This clonotype occurred many times. CDR3 amino acids: CASTLDPSSYNEQFF. CDR3 DNA sequence: TGTGCCAGCACCTTAGACCCCAGCTCCTACAATGAGCAGTTCTTC. V gene TRBV6-2 or TRBV6-3 combines with J gene TRBJ2-1; D is unclear. Per the germline V gene, CDR1 is MNHEY and CDR2 is SVGEGT. Between the trimmed V and J ends, which lost 7 bases and 0 bases, there was a span of 13 bases. This CDR3 comprises 15 residues.

The V gene is TRBV6-5, the J gene TRBJ2-5; D not certain. This CDR3 contains 16 residues. V gave up 4 bases and J gave up 3 bases, with 18 bases separating them. Germline loops: CDR1 MNHEY, CDR2 SVGAGI. The CDR3, as DNA: TGTGCCAGCAGTTCCCTAGTAGGCGAGAGAAAAGAGACCCAGTACTTC. It yields the protein CASSSLVGERKETQYF.

The chain has TRBV4-3 and TRBJ2-3; D uncertain. CDR1 and CDR2 from the germline V gene are LGHNA and YSLEER. V lost 1 base to trimming and J lost 6 bases, with 11 bases between them. The CDR3 spans 14 residues. The CDR3 loop is CASSQVKLGDTQYF. The CDR3 nucleotides are TGCGCCAGCAGCCAAGTAAAACTGGGGGATACGCAGTATTTT.

This clonotype showed up just a few times. The chain carries TRBV20-1 and TRBJ2-5, with TRBD1 identical over 9 bases. With 6 bases clipped from V and 5 bases from J, the junction kept 4 bases outside the gene matches. The length of the CDR3 is 12 residues. The germline V gene encodes CDR1 DFQATT and CDR2 SNEGSKA (reference sequence). In DNA form, the CDR3 reads TGCAGTGCCAGGGACAGGGACGAGACCCAGTACTTC. Its translation is CSARDRDETQYF.

This clonotype was detected ten times or more. The CDR3 nucleotides are TGTGCCAGCAGCTTGGCCCGGGAGACCCAGTACTTC. This codes for CASSLARETQYF. The chain carries TRBV7-2 and TRBJ2-5; D remains unclear. Trimming removed 3 bases at V and 5 bases at J, with 7 bases between. Looked up from germline, CDR1 is SGHTA and CDR2 is FQGNSA. The CDR3 consists of 12 residues.

DNA of the CDR3: TGCAGCGTTGAAGGGGGGGCGGGAGCGGGGACAGATACGCAGTATTTT. Its translation: CSVEGGAGAGTDTQYF. V gene TRBV29-1 combines with J gene TRBJ2-3; D perhaps matches TRBD2 (7 bases). Between the trimmed V and J ends, which lost 1 base and 3 bases, there was a span of 17 bases. Germline CDR1 reads SQVTM; CDR2 reads ANQGSEA. The CDR3 loop spans 16 amino acids.

This clonotype was seen only a few times. J is TRBJ1-6 and V is TRBV20-1; D is undetermined. The CDR3 contains 11 residues. CDR1 DFQATT and CDR2 SNEGSKA come from the germline V gene (reference sequence). Trimming removed 3 bases from V and 11 bases from J, with 8 bases in between. This CDR3 is CSARSTTPLHF. The CDR3 DNA sequence: TGCAGTGCTAGGTCCACAACACCCCTCCACTTT.

This clonotype has only a few counts. One end of the junction varies from germline; a read error may be responsible. V and J are TRBV6-2 or TRBV6-3 and TRBJ2-1; TRBD1 might be the D (6 bases). The CDR3 is made up of 14 amino acids. CDR1 and CDR2 from the germline V gene are MNHEY and SVGEGT. The CDR3 nucleotides are TGTGCCAGCAGTTCCGGCAGGGGAGCGGACTCCGCCTCATTC. Protein: CASSSGRGADSASF.

In its sample, this clonotype was seen a few times. The rearrangement joins TRBV5-5 to TRBJ2-7; D is possibly TRBD2 (6 bases). Germline values: CDR1 SGHKS, CDR2 YYEKEE (reference sequence). V was cut by 4 bases and J by 0 bases, with 14 bases left in between. The CDR3 consists of 15 residues. The CDR3: CASSRGMADSYEQYF. For the CDR3, the DNA is TGTGCCAGCAGCCGGGGGATGGCGGACTCCTACGAGCAGTACTTC.

In its sample, this clonotype was seen a few times. The V and J genes are TRBV28 and TRBJ1-1; no firm D call. V lost 5 bases, J lost 0 bases, and 7 bases lay in between. The CDR3 spans 13 residues. Germline V gives CDR1 MDHEN, CDR2 SYDVKM. Here the CDR3 reads CASSHGMNTEAFF. The CDR3 DNA reads as TGTGCCAGCAGTCATGGCATGAACACTGAAGCTTTCTTT.

The table lists this clonotype with many counts. The chain links TRBV28 to TRBJ2-4, with D possibly TRBD2 on 6 matching bases. Germline V gene lookup returns CDR1 MDHEN and CDR2 SYDVKM. V was trimmed by 6 bases and J by 4 bases, leaving 10 bases between them. The CDR3 contains 13 residues. This CDR3 reads CASSPGSKNIQYF. In DNA, the CDR3 is TGTGCCAGCAGCCCCGGGAGTAAAAACATTCAGTACTTC.

This clonotype has just a few counts. This chain connects TRBV28 to TRBJ2-5, with 7 positions matching TRBD2. From germline, CDR1 is MDHEN and CDR2 SYDVKM. The CDR3 extends over 14 amino acids. Trimming at V came to 4 bases and at J to 1 base, leaving 3 bases not matched to a gene. CDR3 in DNA: TGTGCCAGCAGTTCGCGGGAGCTCCAAGAGACCCAGTACTTC. Amino acids: CASSSRELQETQYF.

This rearrangement joins TRBV30 to TRBJ1-1; D not resolved. The CDR3 sequence is 13 residues long. Germline V gene data show CDR1 as GTSNPN and CDR2 as SVGIG (reference sequence). V lost 0 bases, J lost 5 bases, and 10 bases lay in between. This CDR3 is CAWSVLTGTEAFF. The CDR3 DNA is TGTGCCTGGAGTGTACTTACGGGGACTGAAGCTTTCTTT.